This T cell receptor beta chain comes out of a study of blood T cell repertoires in COVID-19. Trimming left V 1 base short and J 9 bases short, with 13 bases between. Germline CDR1 reads SGHTA; CDR2 reads FQGNSA. This CDR3 contains 14 residues. Source study methods: Estimates of nucleated cell counts were drawn from the amplification of reference gene primers. Some clones are missing from TCRdb's copy, which holds only in-frame ones; the method was immunoSEQ multiplex PCR. V, J and clone size are taken as reported in that table, and D and trimming were inferred from the DNA itself. Here the sample spans about 150,000 clones, around 80% being singletons.

Material: peripheral blood. The rearrangement joins TRBV7-2 to TRBJ1-5; weak D call: TRBD1 (5 bases). This receptor was identified in a woman aged 45-65 years in a cohort sampled during active or convalescent COVID-19. The chain's CDR3 is CASSLGRQGRPQHF. The CDR3 DNA is TGTGCCAGCAGCTTAGGACGGCAGGGTCGGCCCCAGCATTTT.